The 15 T cell receptor beta chains in this list originate from one sample, sequenced in a study of T cell responses to AZD1222 COVID-19 vaccine. Repertoires were generated with immunoSEQ multiplex PCR, while TCRdb's copy carries only in-frame clones and drops some. Altogether under 200,000 clones are present, about 90% being singletons, with the ten largest covering 1.3%. This sample comprised peripheral blood, obtained 28 days after the second AZD1222 dose. All receptors derive from an adult who received the AZD1222 COVID-19 vaccine.

In DNA, the CDR3 is TGTGCCAGTAGTATTCCGGGACCGGTCTCCTACGAGCAGTACTTC. This encodes CASSIPGPVSYEQYF. The chain has TRBV19 and TRBJ2-7; D possibly matches TRBD1 or TRBD2 (5 bases each). Trimming stripped 3 bases from V and 0 bases from J, with 12 bases between. The CDR3 spans 15 residues. The germline V gene has CDR1 LNHDA and CDR2 SQIVND (reference sequence).

This clone was found once. The chain links TRBV28 to TRBJ2-7; TRBD2 is a possible D gene (6 bases). The CDR3 has 12 residues. With 3 bases removed from V and 7 bases from J, the gap between germline ends came to 10 bases. Germline V gene sequence: CDR1 MDHEN, CDR2 SYDVKM. CDR3 sequence reads: CASSFGGREQYF. CDR3 DNA: TGTGCCAGCAGTTTCGGGGGTCGTGAGCAGTACTTC.

This clone was detected only a few times. This chain links TRBV6-4 with TRBJ2-3; a possible D gene is TRBD1 (6 bases). V was pared by 3 bases and J by 0 bases, with 10 bases between. CDR3 size: 15 residues. The V gene's germline CDR1 is MRHNA and CDR2 SNTAGT. Written as DNA, the CDR3 is TGTGCCAGCAGTGAGTCAGGGGCAAGCACAGATACGCAGTATTTT. It specifies CASSESGASTDTQYF.

The CDR3 reads CASSLSRLPGAPNSPLHF. The DNA of the CDR3 is TGTGCCAGCAGTTTATCGCGTCTGCCAGGGGCCCCAAATTCACCCCTCCACTTT. The chain couples TRBV27 to TRBJ1-6, with D perhaps TRBD1 (6 bases). Germline V CDR1 and CDR2: MNHEY, SMNVEV (reference sequence). V lost 0 bases and J 7 bases, leaving 19 bases between the germline ends. The CDR3 sequence is 18 residues long.

The chain has TRBV4-3 and TRBJ1-1; a weak D match, TRBD1 (5 bases). The V and J ends lost 0 bases and 4 bases respectively, with 15 bases between them. There are 16 residues in the CDR3. Looked up from germline, CDR1 is LGHNA and CDR2 is YSLEER. As DNA, the CDR3 is TGCGCCAGCAGCCAAGATCCTCCGGGGCAGGCCACTGAAGCTTTCTTT. The encoded protein is CASSQDPPGQATEAFF.

V usage is TRBV19 and J usage is TRBJ1-5; D unresolved. The CDR3 is 16 residues long. Trimming stripped 3 bases from V and 0 bases from J, with 12 bases between. Germline V gene data show CDR1 as LNHDA and CDR2 as SQIVND (reference sequence). The CDR3 DNA sequence: TGTGCCAGTAGTATGGGCGGCAGCTATAGCAATCAGCCCCAGCATTTT. Amino acids: CASSMGGSYSNQPQHF.

This clone was recorded only once. V is TRBV4-3 and J is TRBJ2-5; 8 bases agree with TRBD1. The CDR3 runs to 15 residues. Germline lookup yields CDR1 LGHNA and CDR2 YSLEER. Trimming cost V 2 bases and J 4 bases; bases outside gene matches: 6. CDR3 sequence: CASSQRTGSGETQYF. The CDR3 DNA sequence: TGCGCCAGCAGCCAACGGACAGGGAGTGGAGAGACCCAGTACTTC.

The chain carries TRBV5-1 and TRBJ1-2, with D hard to call. In germline, CDR1 is SGHRS, CDR2 YFSETQ. Deletions cut 0 bases from V and 4 bases from J, with 13 bases between. The CDR3 length is 15 residues. DNA for the CDR3: TGCGCCAGCAGCTTGGGGAATACACGAAGCTATGGCTACACCTTC. Translation gives CASSLGNTRSYGYTF.

This chain uses TRBV5-1 with TRBJ1-1, with D maybe TRBD1 (5 bases). V lost 1 base and J lost 0, with 10 bases in between. Germline V gene data show CDR1 as SGHRS and CDR2 as YFSETQ. The CDR3 is 15 residues long. CDR3: CASSLSAGMNTEAFF. DNA for the CDR3: TGCGCCAGCAGCTTGTCGGCAGGGATGAACACTGAAGCTTTCTTT. Looking up the rest from reference TRBV5-1 and TRBJ1-1 gives the full variable domain: KAGVTQTPRYLIKTRGQQVTLSCSPISGHRSVSWYQQTPGQGLQFLFEYFSETQRNKGNFPGRFSGRQFSNSRSEMNVSTLELGDSALYLCASSLSAGMNTEAFFGQGTRLTVV.

The chain has TRBV6-5 and TRBJ2-2; perhaps TRBD2 as D (7 bases). The CDR3 sequence is 15 residues long. The V gene lost 6 bases and the J gene lost 0 bases, with 11 bases spanning the gap. Germline lookup yields CDR1 MNHEY and CDR2 SVGAGI. CDR3 sequence: CASRRGGANTGELFF. CDR3 sequence (DNA): TGTGCCAGCAGACGCGGGGGCGCGAACACCGGGGAGCTGTTTTTT.

The V gene is TRBV14, the J gene TRBJ2-5; maybe TRBD2 (6 bases). Trimming pared 6 bases from V and 5 bases from J, leaving 16 bases between. This CDR3 comprises 14 residues. Germline CDR1 reads SGHDN; CDR2 reads FVKESK. In DNA, the CDR3 is TGTGCCAGCAGTCTACTTCCTGGGGGGGAGACCCAGTACTTC. Amino acids: CASSLLPGGETQYF.

V and J are TRBV7-2 and TRBJ1-6; D might be TRBD1 (6 bases). With 1 base removed from V and 6 bases from J, the gap between germline ends came to 13 bases. There are 16 residues in the CDR3. Per germline, CDR1 SGHTA and CDR2 FQGNSA. CDR3 region: CASSLEAGVFNSPLHF. The DNA of the CDR3 is TGTGCCAGCAGCTTAGAGGCAGGGGTTTTTAATTCACCCCTCCACTTT.

This clone has a single count. This chain joins TRBV21-1 and TRBJ1-6. TRBV21-1 is noted as a pseudogene. The CDR3 has 16 amino acids. The CDR3 DNA follows: TGTGCCAGCAGCAAACCGGGGGGGGACTATAATTCACCCCTCCACTTT. Translation gives CASSKPGGDYNSPLHF.

V and J are TRBV28 and TRBJ1-5; 7 bases map to TRBD1. The germline gives CDR1 MDHEN, CDR2 SYDVKM. The CDR3 has 13 amino acids. V lost 7 bases and J lost 5; bases outside the gene matches: 5. The CDR3 nucleotides are TGTGCCAGCACGCGGACAGGCGATCAGCCCCAGCATTTT. Its translation: CASTRTGDQPQHF.

This rearrangement joins TRBV5-8 to TRBJ2-1; D might be TRBD1 (5 bases). The ends were cut back, 1 base at V and 4 bases at J, with 12 bases in the middle. Germline values: CDR1 SGHTS, CDR2 YDEGEE. The CDR3 runs 15 residues. The CDR3 protein is CASSLQGQAYNEQFF. For the CDR3, the DNA is TGTGCCAGCAGCTTGCAGGGTCAGGCATACAATGAGCAGTTCTTC.